This T cell receptor (beta chain) was profiled in a study of blood T cell repertoires in COVID-19. On the study more broadly: The United States, Italy and Spain were the sources of the acute and convalescent COVID-19 samples. Sources were T cells, B-cell-depleted T cells, or PBMCs; the material itself was cDNA or gDNA.

The CDR3 has 16 amino acids. Germline CDR1 reads SGDLS; CDR2 reads YYNGEE. V lost 0 bases and J lost 6, with 15 bases in between. Original processing methods: Cell counts per sample came from amplifying reference gene primers. Libraries were prepared by immunoSEQ multiplex PCR; TCRdb keeps only in-frame clonotypes and omits some of them. Clone size and the V and J calls come from that table; the DNA yielded D and trimming. Of 200,000 to 250,000 clones detected, more than 75% appear once; the ten largest clones hold about 0.93%. The chain couples TRBV9 to TRBJ1-4; a weak D match, TRBD1 (6 bases). Source material: peripheral blood. The clonotype was recovered from a man between 35 and 55 years old with acute or convalescent COVID-19. Written as DNA, the CDR3 is TGTGCCAGCAGCGTAGGGGATCGGGCAGGGGATGAAAAACTGTTTTTT. This sequence encodes CASSVGDRAGDEKLFF. Full variable domain (missing parts from reference TRBV9 and TRBJ1-4): DSGVTQTPKHLITATGQRVTLRCSPRSGDLSVYWYQQSLDQGLQFLIQYYNGEERAKGNILERFSAQQFPDLHSELNLSSLELGDSALYFCASSVGDRAGDEKLFFGSGTQLSVL.